This T cell receptor beta chain is drawn from a study of Tregs in tolerant kidney transplant recipients. The germline CDR1 and CDR2 sequences are SGHTA and FQGNSA. The CDR3 has 15 residues. V lost 5 bases and J lost 0, with 11 bases in between. Method: immunoSEQ multiplex PCR; TCRdb's copy keeps in-frame clones and lacks some. The repertoire holds 60,000 or so clones, with 70% to 90% as singletons. The TCR originated in a human donor who received a combined kidney and bone marrow transplant. The chain links TRBV7-2 to TRBJ2-1; D may be TRBD2 (5 bases). The sample in question was Tregs from blood, obtained before the transplant. This chain's CDR3 is CASSTGLSSYNEQFF. Here the CDR3 DNA reads TGTGCCAGCAGCACCGGACTCAGCTCCTACAATGAGCAGTTCTTC. Complete variable domain (other parts from reference TRBV7-2 and TRBJ2-1): GAGVSQSPSNKVTEKGKDVELRCDPISGHTALYWYRQSLGQGLEFLIYFQGNSAPDKSGLPSDRFSAERTGGSVSTLTIQRTQQEDSAVYLCASSTGLSSYNEQFFGPGTRLTVL.